This entry concerns a single TCR beta chain. The data belong to a study of blood T cell repertoires in COVID-19. About the research overall: T cells, B-cell-depleted T cells, or PBMCs supplied cDNA or gDNA.

During active infection, Seattle patients enrolled and were then monitored through disease. CDR1 is SGHTA, CDR2 FQGTGA, per germline. V shed 3 bases, J shed 5 bases, and the junction held 7 bases outside the gene matches. The CDR3 spans 15 residues. Under the authors' procedure: Amplified reference gene primers provided the basis for estimating nucleated cell counts. The protocol was immunoSEQ multiplex PCR, while the TCRdb copy is restricted to in-frame clones and leaves out a portion. The V and J calls and clone size are taken from that table; D and trimming were inferred from the DNA. The sample contains about 160,000 clones, around 92% of which appear only once.

V and J are TRBV7-3 and TRBJ1-1; 9 nucleotides match TRBD1. This TCR was sampled from a man aged 25-45 years with COVID-19, enrolled during active disease. Material: peripheral blood. The CDR3 nucleotides read TGTGCCAGCAGCTTTACAGGGGGCTATCGGACTGAAGCTTTCTTT. Residues: CASSFTGGYRTEAFF.